This T cell receptor beta chain derives from a study of T cell responses to AZD1222 COVID-19 vaccine. Study-level findings and limits: Only 5 or 6 AZD1222 recipients were seropositive at baseline.

Comments on this clone: Its antigen is currently unknown.

Trimming cost V 7 bases and J 3 bases, with 15 bases left between them. The CDR3 extends over 14 amino acids. Germline CDR1 MDHEN, CDR2 SYDVKM. Measured with immunoSEQ multiplex PCR; TCRdb has only the in-frame clones, and not every one. The table includes 100,000 to 140,000 clones, roughly 90% detected once. This clonotype was obtained from an adult who received the AZD1222 COVID-19 vaccine. J is TRBJ2-5 and V is TRBV28; D ambiguous. The sequences come from peripheral blood, collected 28 days after the second AZD1222 dose. CDR3: CASTFQLYEETQYF. DNA for the CDR3: TGTGCCAGCACCTTCCAGTTGTACGAAGAGACCCAGTACTTC.